This entry describes one T cell receptor (beta chain). This clone's antigen is unknown. Nothing much larger sits one base from this clone, and base qualities are not available. The CDR3 regions of human TCRbeta chains were subjected to immunosequencing. Per the source publication's procedure: TCRs in the repertoires were compared against a reference library of SARS-CoV-2-specific TCRs that had been generated with the MIRA antigen-specificity platform. Breadth was defined as the fraction of unique TCRs that were SARS-CoV-2-associated. Depth was defined as the fraction of total T cells that were SARS-CoV-2-associated. Using the MIRA data, each spike-specific TCR was assigned both to the spike region to which the TCR was reactive and to a CD4 or CD8 class. Log10-transformed breadth and depth values were compared by one-way ANOVA with Sidak's multiple comparisons tests. The source is immuneACCESS, and TCRdb retained only in-frame sequences with V and J called. Part of the clones is not carried over; for the studies checked, unresolved V genes explain less than half of this, and the remainder is unexplained. Clone size and V and J calls were adopted from that table, with D and trimming inferred from the DNA. This sample lists approximately 140,000 clones; roughly 92% were detected once. Jointly, the top ten make up about 1.1% of the sample.

Explained via the paper, the time point label denotes: about 28 days (+/-7) after the second vaccine dose. AZD1222 recipients with second doses at about 4 weeks or about 12 weeks were pooled, because spike-specific TCR depth and breadth did not differ between schedules. Samples from vaccinated people were obtained from the UK trials COV001 and COV002, which included a single-blind randomized controlled phase 2/3 trial of AZD1222 (ChAdOx1 nCoV-19) in healthy adults. Trial participant PBMC samples were collected at day 0 and day 28 after the second dose for TCRbeta chain sequencing. CDR1 and CDR2 are read off the germline V gene (reference sequence) as LNHDA and SQIVND. The CDR3 covers 14 residues, taking in both the cysteine and the phenylalanine. Only CDR3 DNA remains: 42 bases, in frame from the first base. For this chain, trimming is 3 bases at the V end and 7 bases at the J end, and the number of junction bases without a gene match is 4.

The data are from a study of T cell responses to AZD1222 COVID-19 vaccine (dated by TCRdb to the early 2020s). For the wider study: A total of around 240 trial participants underwent TCR sequencing, of whom approximately 200 had received two doses of AZD1222 and 26 had received two doses of the MenACWY control vaccine. Trial participants were enrolled into age subgroups of 18-55, 56-69 and 70-plus years, which contained around 140, 26 and 57 TCR-sequenced participants, respectively. Here is what the overall study found, with its caveats: Nearly half of unique spike-specific TCRs reportedly recognized epitopes outside regions mutated in the B.1.351 and B.1.1.7 variants. The 56-69-year group was small, and its depth increase did not reach significance, likely because of low power. Spike-specific TCR breadth and depth rose significantly after two AZD1222 doses compared with day 0 and with MenACWY recipients. Participants were mostly white British and included more females than males, and it was suggested by the authors that clonal diversity may have been underestimated. Because no day 14 peak-response samples were available, the repertoires could be characterized only after the peak T cell response. Only 5 to 7 AZD1222 recipients were SARS-CoV-2 seropositive at baseline, limiting conclusions about previously exposed vaccinees. CD4 TCRs associated with the vaccine covered the entire spike protein, and the dominant responses were in regions 160-218 and 743-854.

The rearranged segments are TRBV19 and TRBJ1-5, with 9 middle bases fitting TRBD1. The specimen was peripheral blood, collected 28 days after the second AZD1222 dose. The receptor was isolated from an adult who received the AZD1222 COVID-19 vaccine. The encoded CDR3 is CASSMGQGSQPQHF. Read as DNA, the sequence is TGTGCCAGTAGTATGGGACAGGGTAGCCAGCCCCAGCATTTT.